The present TCR beta chain was sequenced within a study of post-analysis software for immune sequencing data. Study-level points and caveats: In patients, about 5 TRBV segments were more frequent than in controls, with TRBV5-6, TRBV5-1 and TRBV20-1 among them.

Unique molecular identifiers were built into the TCR beta cDNA libraries. TCRdb used MiXCR to reprocess the PCR reads, holding one entry per CDR3 protein. The sample yields 600,000 to 700,000 distinct CDR3 sequences, more than 50% seen once. Deletions cut 2 bases from V and 2 bases from J, with 28 bases between. Per the germline V gene, CDR1 is MDHEN and CDR2 is SYDVKM. This CDR3 contains 20 residues. For this clonotype: Its antigen is undetermined.

The material sequenced was blood. The TCR sequence derives from a girl aged 2-10 years with multiple sclerosis. The chain is built from TRBV28 and TRBJ2-7, with D unresolved. In DNA, the CDR3 is TGTGCCAGCAGTTTAGCCCGTCAGCAGGACCCCACTTGGGTGCCCTACGAGCAGTACTTC. Protein sequence: CASSLARQQDPTWVPYEQYF.